This TCR beta chain was identified during a study of shared clonotypes between healthy human individuals. Points on this clone: At the DNA level, this CDR3 is encoded by other sequences in the same sample as well.

The germline V gene has CDR1 KGHSH and CDR2 LQKENI. V dropped 3 bases and J dropped 2 bases, with 8 bases sitting between them. This CDR3 is built from 13 residues. TCRdb's copy holds only in-frame clones and misses some; the assay was immunoSEQ multiplex PCR. The table has about 2,200,000 clones, under 95% seen once. Positive CCR7 selection of CD45RO-negative cells yielded the naive CD8 cells, and terminally differentiated effector memory CD45RA+ cells were excluded. Sequenced material: naive CD8+ T cells from PBMCs. The genes are TRBV18 and TRBJ2-7; no clear D gene. This clonotype was sampled from a man aged 18 to 29 in good health. Some clones in this sample may be carry-over from other donors' samples. Here the CDR3 reads CASSPPEAYEQYF. The CDR3 nucleotides are TGTGCCAGCTCACCCCCCGAAGCCTACGAGCAGTACTTC.